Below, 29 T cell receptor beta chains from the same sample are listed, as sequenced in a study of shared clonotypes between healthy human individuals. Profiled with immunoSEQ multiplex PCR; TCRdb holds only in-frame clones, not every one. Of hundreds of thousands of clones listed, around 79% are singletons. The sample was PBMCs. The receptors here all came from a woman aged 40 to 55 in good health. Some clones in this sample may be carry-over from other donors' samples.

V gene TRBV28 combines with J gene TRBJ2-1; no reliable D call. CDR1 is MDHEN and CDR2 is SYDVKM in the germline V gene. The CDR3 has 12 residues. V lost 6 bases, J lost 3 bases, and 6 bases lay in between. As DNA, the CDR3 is TGTGCCAGCAGCCACGGCTACAATGAGCAGTTCTTC. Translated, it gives CASSHGYNEQFF.

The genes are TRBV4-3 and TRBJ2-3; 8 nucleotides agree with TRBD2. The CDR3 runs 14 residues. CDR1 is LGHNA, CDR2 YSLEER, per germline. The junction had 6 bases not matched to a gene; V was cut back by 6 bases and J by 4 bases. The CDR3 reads CASSPGLVSDTQYF. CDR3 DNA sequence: TGCGCCAGCAGTCCGGGACTAGTCTCAGATACGCAGTATTTT.

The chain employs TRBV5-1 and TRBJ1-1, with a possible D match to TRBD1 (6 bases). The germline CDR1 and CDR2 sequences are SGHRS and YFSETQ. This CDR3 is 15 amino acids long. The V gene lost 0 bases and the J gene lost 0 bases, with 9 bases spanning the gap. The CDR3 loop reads CASSLAGALNTEAFF. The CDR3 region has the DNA TGCGCCAGCAGCTTGGCAGGGGCTCTGAACACTGAAGCTTTCTTT. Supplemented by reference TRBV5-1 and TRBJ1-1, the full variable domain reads KAGVTQTPRYLIKTRGQQVTLSCSPISGHRSVSWYQQTPGQGLQFLFEYFSETQRNKGNFPGRFSGRQFSNSRSEMNVSTLELGDSALYLCASSLAGALNTEAFFGQGTRLTVV.

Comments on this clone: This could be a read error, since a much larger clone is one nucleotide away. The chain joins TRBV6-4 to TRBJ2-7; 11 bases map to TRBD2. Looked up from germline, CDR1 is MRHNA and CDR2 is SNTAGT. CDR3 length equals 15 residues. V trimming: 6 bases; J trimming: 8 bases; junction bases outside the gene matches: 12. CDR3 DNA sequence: TGTGCCAGCAGCGTAGCGGGAGGGCCTGGGGCCAAGCAGTACTTC. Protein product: CASSVAGGPGAKQYF.

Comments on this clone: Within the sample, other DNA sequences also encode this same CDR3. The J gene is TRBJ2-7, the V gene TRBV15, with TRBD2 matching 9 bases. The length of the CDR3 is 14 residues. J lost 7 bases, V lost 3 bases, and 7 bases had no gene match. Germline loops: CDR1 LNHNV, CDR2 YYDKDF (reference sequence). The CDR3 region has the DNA TGTGCCACCAGCAGGATCGGACTAGCGAGGGAGCAGTACTTC. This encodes CATSRIGLAREQYF.

CDR3: CASSQYYEQYF. The CDR3 DNA sequence: TGTGCCAGCAGCCAATACTACGAGCAGTACTTC. The gene calls are TRBV7-2 and TRBJ2-7, with unresolved D. Germline loops: CDR1 SGHTA, CDR2 FQGNSA. The CDR3 contains 11 residues. Trimming took 5 bases from V and 3 from J, leaving 5 bases between them.

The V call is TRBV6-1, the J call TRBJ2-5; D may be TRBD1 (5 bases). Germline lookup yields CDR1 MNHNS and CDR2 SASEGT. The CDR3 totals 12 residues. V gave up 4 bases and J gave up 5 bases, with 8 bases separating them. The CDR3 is CASSARVETQYF. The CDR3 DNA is TGTGCCAGCAGTGCCAGGGTCGAGACCCAGTACTTC.

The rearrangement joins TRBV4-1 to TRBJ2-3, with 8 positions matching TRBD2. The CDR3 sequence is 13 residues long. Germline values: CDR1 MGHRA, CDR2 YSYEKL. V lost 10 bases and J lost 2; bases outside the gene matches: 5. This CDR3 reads CATGRGFTDTQYF. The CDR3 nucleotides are TGCGCCACCGGGAGGGGATTCACAGATACGCAGTATTTT.

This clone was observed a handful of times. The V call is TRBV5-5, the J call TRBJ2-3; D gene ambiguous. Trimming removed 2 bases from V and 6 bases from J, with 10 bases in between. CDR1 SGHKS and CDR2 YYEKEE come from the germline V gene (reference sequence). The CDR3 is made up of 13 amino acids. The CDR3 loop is CASSFPTEDTQYF. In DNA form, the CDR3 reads TGTGCCAGCAGCTTCCCCACAGAGGATACGCAGTATTTT.

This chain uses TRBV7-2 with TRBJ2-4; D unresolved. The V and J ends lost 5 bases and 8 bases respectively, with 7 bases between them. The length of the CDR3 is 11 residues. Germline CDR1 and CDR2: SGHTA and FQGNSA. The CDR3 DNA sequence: TGTGCCAGCAGCGTCGGCTACATTCAGTACTTC. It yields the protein CASSVGYIQYF.

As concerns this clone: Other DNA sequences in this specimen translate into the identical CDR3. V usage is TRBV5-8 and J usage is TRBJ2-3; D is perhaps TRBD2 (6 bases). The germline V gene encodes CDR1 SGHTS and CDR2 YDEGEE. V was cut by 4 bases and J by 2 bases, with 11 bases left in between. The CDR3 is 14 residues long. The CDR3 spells CASSQGDFTDTQYF. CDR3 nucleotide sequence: TGTGCCAGCAGCCAAGGGGACTTCACAGATACGCAGTATTTT.

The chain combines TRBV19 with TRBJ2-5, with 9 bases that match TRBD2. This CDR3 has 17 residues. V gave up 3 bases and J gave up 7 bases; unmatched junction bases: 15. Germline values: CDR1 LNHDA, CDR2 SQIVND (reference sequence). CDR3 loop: CASSIQPLGTSTTTQYF. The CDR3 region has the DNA TGTGCCAGTAGTATCCAACCCCTCGGGACTAGCACTACGACCCAGTACTTC. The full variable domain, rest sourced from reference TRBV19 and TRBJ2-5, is DGGITQSPKYLFRKEGQNVTLSCEQNLNHDAMYWYRQDPGQGLRLIYYSQIVNDFQKGDIAEGYSVSREKKESFPLTVTSAQKNPTAFYLCASSIQPLGTSTTTQYFGPGTRLLVL.

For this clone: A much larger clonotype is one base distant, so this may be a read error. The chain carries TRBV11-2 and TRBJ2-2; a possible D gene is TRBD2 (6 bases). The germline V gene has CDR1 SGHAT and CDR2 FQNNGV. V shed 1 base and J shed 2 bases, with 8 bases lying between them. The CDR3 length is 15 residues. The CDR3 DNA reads TGTGCCAGCAGCTTAGGCGGGACTAACACCGGGGAGCTGTTTTTT. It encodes CASSLGGTNTGELFF. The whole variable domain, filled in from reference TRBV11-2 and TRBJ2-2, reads EAGVAQSPRYKIIEKRQSVAFWCNPISGHATLYWYQQILGQGPKLLIQFQNNGVVDDSQLPKDRFSAERLKGVDSTLKIQPAKLEDSAVYLCASSLGGTNTGELFFGEGSRLTVL.

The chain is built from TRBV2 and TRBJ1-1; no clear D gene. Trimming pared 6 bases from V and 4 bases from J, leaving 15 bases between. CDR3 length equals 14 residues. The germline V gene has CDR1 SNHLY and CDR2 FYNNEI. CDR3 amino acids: CASRTDGRGTEAFF. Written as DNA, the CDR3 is TGTGCCAGCAGAACCGACGGGCGGGGCACTGAAGCTTTCTTT.

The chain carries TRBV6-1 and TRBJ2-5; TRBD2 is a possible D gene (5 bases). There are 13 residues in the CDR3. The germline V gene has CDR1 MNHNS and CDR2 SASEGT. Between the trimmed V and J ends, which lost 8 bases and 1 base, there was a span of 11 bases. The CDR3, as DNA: TGTGCCAGCGGGCCTCGGGGCCAAGAGACCCAGTACTTC. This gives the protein CASGPRGQETQYF.

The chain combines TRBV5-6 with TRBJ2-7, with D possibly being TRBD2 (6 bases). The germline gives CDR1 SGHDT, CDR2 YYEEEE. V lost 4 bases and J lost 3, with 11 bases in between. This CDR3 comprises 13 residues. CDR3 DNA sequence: TGTGCCAGCAGCCCGGGACTGTTCTACGAGCAGTACTTC. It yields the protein CASSPGLFYEQYF. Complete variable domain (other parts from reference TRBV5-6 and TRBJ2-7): DAGVTQSPTHLIKTRGQQVTLRCSPKSGHDTVSWYQQALGQGPQFIFQYYEEEERQRGNFPDRFSGHQFPNYSSELNVNALLLGDSALYLCASSPGLFYEQYFGPGTRLTVT.

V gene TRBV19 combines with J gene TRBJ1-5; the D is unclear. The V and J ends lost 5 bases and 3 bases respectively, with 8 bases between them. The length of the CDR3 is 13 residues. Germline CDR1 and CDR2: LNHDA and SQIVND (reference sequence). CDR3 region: CASSFGFNQPQHF. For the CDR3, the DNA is TGTGCCAGTAGTTTCGGCTTCAATCAGCCCCAGCATTTT.

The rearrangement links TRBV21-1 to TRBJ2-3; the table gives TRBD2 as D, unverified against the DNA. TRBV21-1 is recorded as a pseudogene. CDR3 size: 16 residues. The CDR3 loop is CASSTSGGTGTDTQYF. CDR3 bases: TGTGCCAGCAGCACCTCTGGCGGGACCGGCACAGATACGCAGTATTTT.

The CDR3 spells CASSTGLAGIYEQYF. For the CDR3, the DNA is TGTGCCAGTAGTACGGGACTAGCGGGAATCTACGAGCAGTACTTC. This chain joins TRBV19 and TRBJ2-7, with TRBD2 matching over 13 bases. The J segment lost 3 bases and the V segment lost 4 bases, leaving 3 bases of the junction unmatched. The germline gives CDR1 LNHDA, CDR2 SQIVND (reference sequence). The CDR3 consists of 15 residues.

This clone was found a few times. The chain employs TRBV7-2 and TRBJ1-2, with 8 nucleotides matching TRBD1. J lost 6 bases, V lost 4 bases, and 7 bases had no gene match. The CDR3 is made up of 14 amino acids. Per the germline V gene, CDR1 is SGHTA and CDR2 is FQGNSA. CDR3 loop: CASSSRGRGHGYTF. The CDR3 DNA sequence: TGTGCCAGCAGCTCCAGGGGGCGCGGCCATGGCTACACCTTC.

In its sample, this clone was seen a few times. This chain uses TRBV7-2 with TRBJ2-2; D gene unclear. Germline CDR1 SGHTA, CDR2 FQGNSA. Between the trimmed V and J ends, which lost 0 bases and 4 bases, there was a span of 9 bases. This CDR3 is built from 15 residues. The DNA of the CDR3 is TGTGCCAGCAGCTTAGCCTTTGGTCCCACCGGGGAGCTGTTTTTT. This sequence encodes CASSLAFGPTGELFF. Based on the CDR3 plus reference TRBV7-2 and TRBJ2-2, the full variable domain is GAGVSQSPSNKVTEKGKDVELRCDPISGHTALYWYRQSLGQGLEFLIYFQGNSAPDKSGLPSDRFSAERTGGSVSTLTIQRTQQEDSAVYLCASSLAFGPTGELFFGEGSRLTVL.

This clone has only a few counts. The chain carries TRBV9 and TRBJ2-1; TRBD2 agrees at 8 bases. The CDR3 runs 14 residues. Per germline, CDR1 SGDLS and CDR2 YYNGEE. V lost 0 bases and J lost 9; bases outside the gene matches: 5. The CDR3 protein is CASSVVSGSSEQFF. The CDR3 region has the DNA TGTGCCAGCAGCGTAGTGAGCGGGAGCAGTGAGCAGTTCTTC.

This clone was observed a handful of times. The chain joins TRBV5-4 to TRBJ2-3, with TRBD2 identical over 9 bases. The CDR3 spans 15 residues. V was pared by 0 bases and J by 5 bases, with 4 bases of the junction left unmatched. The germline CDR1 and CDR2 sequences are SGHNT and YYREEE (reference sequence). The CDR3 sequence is CASSLEREDGDTQYF. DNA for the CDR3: TGTGCCAGCAGCTTGGAGCGGGAGGATGGAGATACGCAGTATTTT.

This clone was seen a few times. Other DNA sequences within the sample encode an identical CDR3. The CDR3 nucleotides read TGTGCCAGCAGTCCGACAGGGGGGCTCTACGAGCAGTACTTC. Its protein product is CASSPTGGLYEQYF. The chain carries TRBV6-1 and TRBJ2-5; 9 bases agree with TRBD1. The J call may be mistaken, given a closer DNA end match to TRBJ2-7. CDR3 length equals 14 residues. Germline V gene sequence: CDR1 MNHNS, CDR2 SASEGT.

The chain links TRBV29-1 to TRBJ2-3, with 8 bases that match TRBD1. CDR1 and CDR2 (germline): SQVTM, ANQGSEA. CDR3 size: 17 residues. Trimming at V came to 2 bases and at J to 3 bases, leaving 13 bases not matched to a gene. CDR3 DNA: TGCAGCGTTGAAAAGGGGGCCGACACAGGGGGTACAGATACGCAGTATTTT. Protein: CSVEKGADTGGTDTQYF.

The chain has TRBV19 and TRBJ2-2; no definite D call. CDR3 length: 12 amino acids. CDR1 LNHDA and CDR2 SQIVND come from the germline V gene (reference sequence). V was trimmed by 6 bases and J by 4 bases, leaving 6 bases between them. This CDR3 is CASRRPTGELFF. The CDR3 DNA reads TGTGCCAGTAGACGCCCCACCGGGGAGCTGTTTTTT.

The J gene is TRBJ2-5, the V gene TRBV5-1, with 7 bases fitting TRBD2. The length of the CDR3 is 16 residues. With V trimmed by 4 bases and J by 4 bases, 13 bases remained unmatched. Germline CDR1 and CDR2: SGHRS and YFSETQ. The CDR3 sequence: CASSVLPAGDGETQYF. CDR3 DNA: TGCGCCAGCAGCGTCCTTCCTGCGGGAGACGGAGAGACCCAGTACTTC.

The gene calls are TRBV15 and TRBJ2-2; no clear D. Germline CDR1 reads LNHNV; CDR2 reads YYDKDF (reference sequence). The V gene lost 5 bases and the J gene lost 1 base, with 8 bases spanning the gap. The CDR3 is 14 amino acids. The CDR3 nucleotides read TGTGCCACCAGCGTTAGTAGGAACACCGGGGAGCTGTTTTTT. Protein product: CATSVSRNTGELFF.

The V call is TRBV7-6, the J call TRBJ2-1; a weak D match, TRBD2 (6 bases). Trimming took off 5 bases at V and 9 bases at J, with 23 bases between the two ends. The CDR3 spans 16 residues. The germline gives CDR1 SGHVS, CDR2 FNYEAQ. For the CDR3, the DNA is TGTGCCAGCAGCGGAGGCTCGGGGGTGACCCGTACTGAGCAGTTCTTC. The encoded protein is CASSGGSGVTRTEQFF.